The 19 T cell receptor beta chains below all came from one sample that was sequenced in a study of human versus mouse CDR3 diversity and MHC coevolution. Profiled with immunoSEQ multiplex PCR; TCRdb holds only in-frame clones, not every one. The sample holds 45,000 to 75,000 clones, approximately 94% seen once. The specimen sequenced was naive CD4+ T cells from blood. Documented subset: CD45RO-negative CD62L-positive naive CD4 T cells. The receptors were gathered from a person in their sixties in good health.

This clone was seen just once. The chain joins TRBV5-5 to TRBJ1-2; D gene uncertain. The CDR3 covers 14 residues. V lost 1 base and J 5 bases, leaving 12 bases between the germline ends. CDR1 and CDR2 (germline): SGHKS, YYEKEE (reference sequence). The CDR3 DNA is TGTGCCAGCAGCTTGCAGGCTTCTGGATATGGCTACACCTTC. Protein sequence: CASSLQASGYGYTF.

The chain is built from TRBV6-5 and TRBJ1-2; 7 bases are a match to TRBD1. The CDR3 is 12 residues long. V shed 7 bases, J shed 10 bases, and the junction held 9 bases outside the gene matches. CDR1 and CDR2 from the germline V gene are MNHEY and SVGAGI. The CDR3 coding sequence is TGTGCCAGCACTATAACAGGGGTTGACTACACCTTC. Amino acids: CASTITGVDYTF.

The J gene is TRBJ2-7, the V gene TRBV19, with 7 bases that match TRBD1. The trim removed 4 bases at V and 5 bases at J, leaving 5 bases unmatched. Germline assignment: CDR1 LNHDA and CDR2 SQIVND (reference sequence). This CDR3 has 13 residues. CDR3 sequence (DNA): TGTGCCAGTAGTAACCGACAGGGCGACGAGCAGTACTTC. This codes for CASSNRQGDEQYF.

The J gene is TRBJ2-3, the V gene TRBV29-1; the match to TRBD1 covers 9 bases. The CDR3 loop spans 13 amino acids. The V gene end was trimmed by 6 bases and the J gene end by 0 bases; junction bases not matched to a gene: 1. The germline V gene encodes CDR1 SQVTM and CDR2 ANQGSEA. CDR3: CSVGTGSTDTQYF. CDR3 sequence (DNA): TGCAGCGTGGGGACAGGGAGCACAGATACGCAGTATTTT.

This chain joins TRBV4-1 and TRBJ2-5; 7 bases are a match to TRBD2. This CDR3 contains 15 residues. V dropped 0 bases and J dropped 4; count of bases not matched to a gene: 5. Germline-derived CDR1 and CDR2 are MGHRA and YSYEKL. CDR3 DNA sequence: TGCGCCAGCAGCCAAGAAGGACTAGTGGTAGAGACCCAGTACTTC. Protein: CASSQEGLVVETQYF.

The rearrangement uses TRBV5-4 and TRBJ1-4; 10 bases line up with TRBD1. V shed 4 bases and J 7 bases; nucleotides not matched to a gene: 4. The CDR3 covers 14 residues. The V gene's germline CDR1 is SGHNT and CDR2 YYREEE (reference sequence). This CDR3 reads CASSLGTGAEKLFF. Written as DNA, the CDR3 is TGTGCCAGCAGCCTAGGGACAGGGGCTGAAAAACTGTTTTTT.

V gene TRBV12-2 combines with J gene TRBJ2-7; the table's D call of TRBD2 was not tested on the DNA. TRBV12-2 is noted as a pseudogene. The CDR3 totals 13 residues. Here the CDR3 reads CASRFPLAYEQYF. In DNA, the CDR3 is TGTGCAAGTCGCTTCCCTCTAGCCTACGAGCAGTACTTC.

The rearrangement joins TRBV9 to TRBJ2-1, with D unresolved. CDR1 SGDLS and CDR2 YYNGEE come from the germline V gene. CDR3 size: 16 residues. V was clipped by 0 bases and J by 3 bases, with 13 bases between them. In DNA form, the CDR3 reads TGTGCCAGCAGCGTAGATGGCAGACGCGGCTACAATGAGCAGTTCTTC. Its protein is CASSVDGRRGYNEQFF.

The chain employs TRBV28 and TRBJ2-7, with TRBD1 identical over 12 bases. After removal of 6 bases from V and 6 bases from J, the junction contained 18 bases not matched to a gene. CDR1 and CDR2 (germline): MDHEN, SYDVKM. The CDR3 length is 18 residues. The CDR3 DNA sequence: TGTGCCAGCAGCCCCGGCGGGACAGGGGGCATTCGGAGCTCCGAGCAGTACTTC. Translating gives CASSPGGTGGIRSSEQYF.

The genes are TRBV9 and TRBJ2-5, with D perhaps TRBD2 (7 bases). Trimming took off 1 base at V and 5 bases at J, with 9 bases between the two ends. The length of the CDR3 is 13 residues. CDR1 is SGDLS, CDR2 YYNGEE, per germline. CDR3 nucleotides: TGTGCCAGCAGCGTAAGGGGGGGGGAGACCCAGTACTTC. It yields the protein CASSVRGGETQYF.

CDR3 nucleotides: TGTGCCAGCAGTTACGGCGGGAGCACAGATACGCAGTATTTT. This encodes CASSYGGSTDTQYF. The chain is built from TRBV6-6 and TRBJ2-3; tentative D call: TRBD2 (5 bases). Trimming removed 2 bases from V and 0 bases from J, with 6 bases in between. Germline CDR1 MNHNY, CDR2 SVGAGI (reference sequence). This CDR3 region has 14 residues.

The J gene is TRBJ2-3, the V gene TRBV29-1, with 7 bases matching TRBD1. The germline V gene encodes CDR1 SQVTM and CDR2 ANQGSEA. The trim removed 7 bases at V and 4 bases at J, leaving 11 bases unmatched. The CDR3 consists of 14 residues. In nucleotides, the CDR3 is TGCAGCGCACAGACATCCACAGGGGCAGATACGCAGTATTTT. Its translation: CSAQTSTGADTQYF.

The chain recombines TRBV6-1 with TRBJ1-1, with D hard to call. Per germline, CDR1 MNHNS and CDR2 SASEGT. Between the trimmed V and J ends, which lost 2 bases and 3 bases, there was a span of 7 bases. CDR3 length: 13 amino acids. The CDR3 DNA sequence: TGTGCCAGCAGTGAAAGGAGGGACACTGAAGCTTTCTTT. Amino acids: CASSERRDTEAFF.

The chain joins TRBV5-1 to TRBJ2-5; 7 nucleotides match TRBD2. CDR1 and CDR2 (germline): SGHRS, YFSETQ. The CDR3 contains 15 residues. Trimming took 0 bases from V and 2 from J; bases not matched to a gene: 4. This chain's CDR3 is CASSLATGLQETQYF. CDR3 DNA sequence: TGCGCCAGCAGCTTGGCAACGGGACTACAAGAGACCCAGTACTTC. Together with reference TRBV5-1 and TRBJ2-5, the CDR3 gives the full variable domain: KAGVTQTPRYLIKTRGQQVTLSCSPISGHRSVSWYQQTPGQGLQFLFEYFSETQRNKGNFPGRFSGRQFSNSRSEMNVSTLELGDSALYLCASSLATGLQETQYFGPGTRLLVL.

J is TRBJ2-1 and V is TRBV5-1, with 8 bases that match TRBD1. V lost 4 bases to trimming and J lost 2 bases; unmatched junction nucleotides: 5. CDR3 length: 15 amino acids. Germline V CDR1 and CDR2: SGHRS, YFSETQ. CDR3 coding DNA: TGCGCCAGCAGCCCGACAGGGGAGACCTACAATGAGCAGTTCTTC. It is translated as CASSPTGETYNEQFF.

Only one count was recorded for this clone. V gene TRBV6-5 combines with J gene TRBJ1-1, with D possibly being TRBD1 (5 bases). There are 10 residues in the CDR3. Trimming cost V 5 bases and J 11 bases, with 9 bases left between them. Germline V gene sequence: CDR1 MNHEY, CDR2 SVGAGI. In nucleotides, the CDR3 is TGTGCCAGCAGTCGGGAGGGGGCTTTCTTT. Translating it yields CASSREGAFF.

The V and J genes are TRBV29-1 and TRBJ2-5, with a tentative D call TRBD1 (5 bases). The assigned J gene may be wrong: the sequence end matches TRBJ2-7 better. From germline, CDR1 is SQVTM and CDR2 ANQGSEA. This CDR3 region has 14 residues. This CDR3 is CSVERGSGSYEQYF. DNA for the CDR3: TGCAGCGTTGAAAGGGGTAGTGGCTCCTACGAGCAGTACTTC.

V and J are TRBV6-5 and TRBJ1-4; 7 nucleotides line up with TRBD1. Losses at the gene ends were 6 bases for V and 5 bases for J; bases not matched to a gene: 9. CDR3 length: 15 amino acids. CDR1 is MNHEY and CDR2 is SVGAGI in the germline V gene. DNA of the CDR3: TGTGCCAGCAGGAGTGTCACAGGGGAGAATGAAAAACTGTTTTTT. It is translated as CASRSVTGENEKLFF.

The rearrangement links TRBV7-2 to TRBJ2-7; 14 bases map to TRBD2. Germline V gene sequence: CDR1 SGHTA, CDR2 FQGNSA. V shed 5 bases, J shed 7 bases, and the junction held 13 bases outside the gene matches. The CDR3 is made up of 17 amino acids. CDR3: CASSVPRTSGGTREQYF. In DNA form, the CDR3 reads TGTGCCAGCAGCGTCCCCAGGACTAGCGGGGGGACGAGAGAGCAGTACTTC.